What follows are 21 T cell receptor beta chains derived from one specimen sequenced in a study of T cells of healthy individuals. TCRdb processed the 5' RACE reads anew with MiXCR; each CDR3 protein has one entry. The sample has tens of thousands of distinct CDR3 sequences, approximately 4.7% seen once. The receptors were sampled from a female donor in good health.

The CDR3 protein is CATSSRDSTDTQYF. In DNA form, the CDR3 reads TGTGCCACCAGCTCCCGGGACAGCACAGATACGCAGTATTTT. The chain carries TRBV15 and TRBJ2-3; the D call may be TRBD1 or TRBD2 (5 bases each). Trimming stripped 5 bases from V and 0 bases from J, with 9 bases between. CDR3 length: 14 residues. The germline CDR1 and CDR2 sequences are LNHNV and YYDKDF (reference sequence).

The sample holds many counts of this clonotype. The V call is TRBV10-3, the J call TRBJ1-5; D remains ambiguous. The CDR3 is made up of 14 amino acids. CDR1 and CDR2 from the germline V gene are ENHRY and SYGVKD. V dropped 2 bases and J dropped 0 bases, with 5 bases sitting between them. CDR3 sequence (DNA): TGTGCCATCAGTGAGGGGCCTAGCAATCAGCCCCAGCATTTT. Amino acid sequence: CAISEGPSNQPQHF.

The chain links TRBV29-1 to TRBJ2-7; TRBD1 aligns across 7 bases. Germline CDR1 is SQVTM and CDR2 is ANQGSEA. CDR3 length equals 12 residues. The CDR3 coding sequence is TGCAGTGCGATACAGGGGCGGTACGAGCAGTACTTC. Protein sequence: CSAIQGRYEQYF.

This clonotype was seen ten or more times. This chain connects TRBV2 to TRBJ2-1; D possibly uses TRBD1 or TRBD2 (5 bases each). CDR1 is SNHLY, CDR2 FYNNEI, per germline. The CDR3 length is 14 residues. Trimming shortened V by 3 bases and J by 10 bases, and 16 bases separated the two germline ends. In DNA, the CDR3 is TGTGCCAGCAGTGATGGGGCTAGCTTGGGCGAGCAGTTCTTC. Amino acid sequence: CASSDGASLGEQFF.

In this sample, this clonotype turned up a few times. V is TRBV3-1 and J is TRBJ2-7; D is uncertain. Germline CDR1 reads LGHDT; CDR2 reads YNNKEL (reference sequence). Between the trimmed V and J ends, which lost 5 bases and 3 bases, there was a span of 11 bases. This CDR3 is 13 amino acids long. The CDR3 DNA is TGTGCCAGCAGCGTGAGGCAGAGCTACGAGCAGTACTTC. Translated, it gives CASSVRQSYEQYF.

The rearrangement uses TRBV7-9 and TRBJ2-7; the D gene could be TRBD1 or TRBD2 (6 bases each). Trimming shortened V by 2 bases and J by 6 bases, and 11 bases separated the two germline ends. Germline V gives CDR1 SEHNR, CDR2 FQNEAQ (reference sequence). The CDR3 contains 13 residues. CDR3 amino acids: CASSLPGATEQYF. CDR3 bases: TGTGCCAGCAGCTTACCGGGGGCGACCGAGCAGTACTTC. Drawing the rest from reference TRBV7-9 and TRBJ2-7, the complete variable domain is DTGVSQNPRHKITKRGQNVTFRCDPISEHNRLYWYRQTLGQGPEFLTYFQNEAQLEKSRLLSDRFSAERPKGSFSTLEIQRTEQGDSAMYLCASSLPGATEQYFGPGTRLTVT.

This clonotype was detected ten times or more. J is TRBJ2-3 and V is TRBV9, with a possible D match to TRBD2 (7 bases). The V end was cut by 3 bases, the J end by 8 bases, with 19 bases between. The CDR3 loop spans 15 amino acids. Germline CDR1 is SGDLS and CDR2 is YYNGEE. The CDR3 region is CASSGGGAQGGTQYF. In DNA form, the CDR3 reads TGTGCCAGCAGCGGAGGGGGGGCGCAGGGAGGTACGCAGTATTTT.

In this sample, this clonotype turned up many times. The chain couples TRBV12-3 or TRBV12-4 to TRBJ1-5, with TRBD1 as a possible D gene (5 bases). V lost 6 bases, J lost 2 bases, and 8 bases lay in between. This CDR3 comprises 13 residues. The CDR3: CASRGTGNQPQHF. As DNA, the CDR3 is TGTGCCAGCAGGGGGACTGGCAATCAGCCCCAGCATTTT.

Here the CDR3 DNA reads TGTGCCAGCAGTACTACCTGGGACAGGGGTGAAAAACTGTTTTTT. Encoded protein: CASSTTWDRGEKLFF. The rearrangement joins TRBV12-3 or TRBV12-4 to TRBJ1-4; 10 bases agree with TRBD1. CDR3 length: 15 residues. The J segment lost 7 bases and the V segment lost 5 bases, leaving 7 bases of the junction unmatched.

As regards this clonotype: This may be a read error, as it is one base from a much larger clone. This sequence joins TRBV6-5 and TRBJ1-5; 11 nucleotides align to TRBD1. CDR3 size: 15 residues. Germline loops: CDR1 MNHEY, CDR2 SVGAGI. CDR3 sequence: CASSPGQGGSQPQNF. The CDR3 DNA sequence: TGTGCCAGCAGCCCGGGACAGGGGGGATCGCAGCCCCAGAATTTT.

This clonotype was recorded at least ten times. The chain joins TRBV19 to TRBJ2-2; D ambiguous. CDR3 length: 13 amino acids. The V end lost 4 bases, the J end lost 6 bases, and 9 bases lay between the germline ends. Germline loops: CDR1 LNHDA, CDR2 SQIVND (reference sequence). CDR3 in DNA: TGTGCCAGTAGTAAGTCCGGCGCCGGGGAGCTGTTTTTT. Translation: CASSKSGAGELFF.

This clonotype was observed a few times. The genes are TRBV10-3 and TRBJ2-7, with D possibly being TRBD1 or TRBD2 (5 bases each). The CDR3 has 13 residues. V lost 6 bases and J 5 bases, leaving 14 bases between the germline ends. The germline CDR1 and CDR2 sequences are ENHRY and SYGVKD. The CDR3 is CAIRTDGTDEQYF. The DNA of the CDR3 is TGTGCCATCAGAACAGACGGGACCGACGAGCAGTACTTC.

This chain joins TRBV4-3 and TRBJ2-7; D is ambiguous. Germline V gene data show CDR1 as LGHNA and CDR2 as YSLEER. The CDR3 extends over 13 amino acids. V lost 2 bases to trimming and J lost 3 bases, with 8 bases between them. The CDR3, as DNA: TGCGCCAGCAGCCAAACGGTTGACTACGAGCAGTACTTC. Amino acid sequence: CASSQTVDYEQYF.

This clonotype showed up many times. The chain uses TRBV6-2 or TRBV6-3 and TRBJ1-2; D gene uncertain. The CDR3 is 13 residues long. Germline V gives CDR1 MNHEY, CDR2 SVGEGT. With 4 bases removed from V and 4 bases from J, the gap between germline ends came to 10 bases. The CDR3 DNA is TGTGCCAGCAGTTTCCCCCTCATCTATGGCTACACCTTC. Translation gives CASSFPLIYGYTF.

This clonotype appeared many times. The chain combines TRBV20-1 with TRBJ2-7, with TRBD1 matching 11 bases. J gave up 5 bases and V 1 base, and 4 bases lay outside the gene matches. The CDR3 has 14 amino acids. The germline CDR1 and CDR2 sequences are DFQATT and SNEGSKA (reference sequence). In DNA, the CDR3 is TGCAGTGCTAGAGGAGGGACAGGGGGGCACGAGCAGTACTTC. Translating gives CSARGGTGGHEQYF.

This clonotype has a count of ten or more. V and J are TRBV28 and TRBJ2-1, with 14 bases identical to TRBD2. The germline CDR1 and CDR2 sequences are MDHEN and SYDVKM. The V segment lost 6 bases and the J segment 14 bases; nucleotides outside the gene matches: 9. This CDR3 has 14 residues. For the CDR3, the DNA is TGTGCCAGCAGCCTAGAGGGACTAGCGGGAGTGGAGTTCTTC. The encoded protein is CASSLEGLAGVEFF.

Ten or more counts support this clonotype. This chain joins TRBV20-1 and TRBJ2-1; TRBD2 matches 7 bases. There are 15 residues in the CDR3. The J segment lost 7 bases and the V segment lost 0 bases, leaving 9 bases of the junction unmatched. Germline V gives CDR1 DFQATT, CDR2 SNEGSKA (reference sequence). The CDR3 DNA sequence: TGCAGTGCTAGAGATCCAAATGTGGGGGGGAATGAGCAGTTCTTC. Translated: CSARDPNVGGNEQFF.

This clonotype was seen more than once but under ten times. The gene calls are TRBV9 and TRBJ2-1, with 8 bases identical to TRBD2. V trimming: 4 bases; J trimming: 0 bases; junction bases outside the gene matches: 12. The germline V gene encodes CDR1 SGDLS and CDR2 YYNGEE. The CDR3 has 18 residues. The CDR3 bases are TGTGCCAGCAGCCCCAGCCTAGCGGGCGTTAGCTCCTACAATGAGCAGTTCTTC. Amino acid sequence: CASSPSLAGVSSYNEQFF.

The chain recombines TRBV29-1 with TRBJ1-1, with 7 bases aligning to TRBD1. The trim removed 7 bases at V and 1 base at J, leaving 3 bases unmatched. The germline gives CDR1 SQVTM, CDR2 ANQGSEA. The CDR3 spans 12 residues. CDR3 DNA: TGCAGCGCAGGACAGGCGAACACTGAAGCTTTCTTT. Its protein product is CSAGQANTEAFF.

This chain joins TRBV18 and TRBJ1-1; no definite D call. Trimming shortened V by 0 bases and J by 2 bases, and 10 bases separated the two germline ends. Looked up from germline, CDR1 is KGHSH and CDR2 is LQKENI. This CDR3 is 15 amino acids long. CDR3 protein: CASSPPKGDNTEAFF. Written as DNA, the CDR3 is TGTGCCAGCTCACCACCGAAGGGAGATAACACTGAAGCTTTCTTT.

In its sample, this clonotype was seen many times. The chain joins TRBV3-1 to TRBJ1-1; no clear D. The V end was cut by 4 bases, the J end by 0 bases, with 12 bases between. This CDR3 is 15 amino acids long. The germline gives CDR1 LGHDT, CDR2 YNNKEL (reference sequence). DNA of the CDR3: TGTGCCAGCAGCCCGAGGAGATTAATGAACACTGAAGCTTTCTTT. Amino acids: CASSPRRLMNTEAFF.